Below are 26 T cell receptor beta chains sequenced from a single sample in a study of technical replicates of blood from a handful of donors. The method was immunoSEQ multiplex PCR; TCRdb's version includes in-frame clones alone and lacks a portion of them. The data show about 59,000 clones, around nine tenths seen once. What was sequenced was PBMCs. These TCRs come from a human donor in good health. Some clones in this sample may be carry-over from other donors' samples.

This clone was detected only once. V gene TRBV5-1 combines with J gene TRBJ1-4; D possibly corresponds to TRBD1 (6 bases). Deletions cut 4 bases from V and 4 bases from J, with 14 bases between. This CDR3 has 15 amino acids. Germline lookup yields CDR1 SGHRS and CDR2 YFSETQ. The CDR3 loop reads CASSQGWEINEKLFF. As DNA, the CDR3 is TGCGCCAGCAGCCAGGGGTGGGAGATTAATGAAAAACTGTTTTTT.

The chain has TRBV5-1 and TRBJ2-1, with 8 bases identical to TRBD2. CDR1 and CDR2 (germline): SGHRS, YFSETQ. The J segment lost 4 bases and the V segment lost 4 bases, leaving 4 bases of the junction unmatched. This CDR3 region has 14 residues. This CDR3 is CASSPGGGYNEQFF. In nucleotides, the CDR3 is TGCGCCAGCAGCCCCGGGGGGGGGTACAATGAGCAGTTCTTC.

This clone was seen just once. The chain joins TRBV5-1 to TRBJ2-7; 7 nucleotides align to TRBD1. This CDR3 contains 14 residues. V lost 2 bases, J lost 3 bases, and 5 bases stayed unmatched. Germline V gene data show CDR1 as SGHRS and CDR2 as YFSETQ. In nucleotides, the CDR3 is TGCGCCAGCAGCTTCTTGACAGGGATCTACGAGCAGTACTTC. It specifies CASSFLTGIYEQYF.

V is TRBV5-1 and J is TRBJ1-4; D unresolved. The CDR3 totals 14 residues. Germline CDR1 SGHRS, CDR2 YFSETQ. Between the trimmed V and J ends, which lost 0 bases and 4 bases, there was a span of 7 bases. CDR3 bases: TGCGCCAGCAGCTTGGACGGGATTAATGAAAAACTGTTTTTT. Its translation is CASSLDGINEKLFF.

V is TRBV19 and J is TRBJ1-2; TRBD1 might be the D (5 bases). CDR1 is LNHDA and CDR2 is SQIVND in the germline V gene (reference sequence). Between the trimmed V and J ends, which lost 2 bases and 5 bases, there was a span of 12 bases. The CDR3 length is 14 residues. In nucleotides, the CDR3 is TGTGCCAGTAGTATATCGGAGGGACCTTATGGCTACACCTTC. It specifies CASSISEGPYGYTF.

This clone came up once. The V call is TRBV5-1, the J call TRBJ1-1; no reliable D call. This CDR3 has 14 residues. V shed 2 bases and J shed 4 bases, with 12 bases lying between them. Germline values: CDR1 SGHRS, CDR2 YFSETQ. CDR3 region: CASSFRSEGTEAFF. CDR3 coding DNA: TGCGCCAGCAGCTTTCGGTCCGAGGGCACTGAAGCTTTCTTT.

V gene TRBV5-1 combines with J gene TRBJ1-2; D remains unclear. From germline, CDR1 is SGHRS and CDR2 YFSETQ. V was shortened by 5 bases and J by 3 bases, with 11 bases between the two germline ends. CDR3 size: 13 residues. DNA for the CDR3: TGCGCCAGCAGAGCCGGGTCGGACTATGGCTACACCTTC. Its protein is CASRAGSDYGYTF. Combining the CDR3 with reference TRBV5-1 and TRBJ1-2 gives the whole variable domain KAGVTQTPRYLIKTRGQQVTLSCSPISGHRSVSWYQQTPGQGLQFLFEYFSETQRNKGNFPGRFSGRQFSNSRSEMNVSTLELGDSALYLCASRAGSDYGYTFGSGTRLTVV.

The chain combines TRBV10-3 with TRBJ1-2, with D maybe TRBD1 (6 bases). CDR1 is ENHRY and CDR2 is SYGVKD in the germline V gene. Trimming pared 4 bases from V and 3 bases from J, leaving 15 bases between. The CDR3 consists of 15 residues. The CDR3 sequence is CAISAQLQGDYGYTF. CDR3 in DNA: TGTGCCATCAGTGCGCAGCTACAGGGAGACTATGGCTACACCTTC.

The V and J genes are TRBV5-1 and TRBJ2-2; D possibly corresponds to TRBD1 (5 bases). Germline loops: CDR1 SGHRS, CDR2 YFSETQ. This CDR3 has 17 amino acids. The V end lost 0 bases, the J end lost 0 bases, and 12 bases lay between the germline ends. DNA for the CDR3: TGCGCCAGCAGCTTGGGGTGGTCAGGGCCGAACACCGGGGAGCTGTTTTTT. The encoded protein is CASSLGWSGPNTGELFF.

The rearrangement links TRBV28 to TRBJ1-3; a weak D match, TRBD1 (5 bases). This CDR3 spans 16 amino acids. The V and J ends lost 6 bases and 8 bases respectively, with 23 bases between them. CDR1 and CDR2 from the germline V gene are MDHEN and SYDVKM. CDR3 sequence (DNA): TGTGCCAGCAGCCCCGGGGGGGGTCAACAGTCCCACACCATATATTTT. This encodes CASSPGGGQQSHTIYF.

This chain connects TRBV4-3 to TRBJ2-7; D call uncertain. From germline, CDR1 is LGHNA and CDR2 YSLEER. This CDR3 contains 16 residues. V lost 0 bases and J lost 4, with 16 bases in between. The CDR3 loop is CASSQDVDSSSYEQYF. In nucleotides, the CDR3 is TGCGCCAGCAGCCAAGATGTCGATAGCAGTTCATACGAGCAGTACTTC.

This chain links TRBV7-9 with TRBJ2-7, with 8 bases aligning to TRBD1. The CDR3 extends over 15 amino acids. The germline V gene has CDR1 SEHNR and CDR2 FQNEAQ (reference sequence). V was clipped by 3 bases and J by 4 bases; unmatched bases: 8. The CDR3 bases are TGTGCCAGCAGCTTCCAGGGGGCGCTTGTTTACGAGCAGTACTTC. Its translation: CASSFQGALVYEQYF.

CDR3 nucleotide sequence: TGTGCCAGCAGCCATCCTAACGGGGAGCTGTTTTTT. This gives the protein CASSHPNGELFF. The chain recombines TRBV7-7 with TRBJ2-2; D is uncertain. The ends were cut back, 5 bases at V and 7 bases at J, with 8 bases in the middle. CDR1 and CDR2 (germline): SSHAT, FNYEAQ (reference sequence). The CDR3 contains 12 residues.

The V and J genes are TRBV7-7 and TRBJ2-1; perhaps TRBD2 as D (5 bases). CDR1 SSHAT and CDR2 FNYEAQ come from the germline V gene (reference sequence). CDR3 length: 13 residues. V was shortened by 2 bases and J by 8 bases, with 10 bases between the two germline ends. The CDR3 DNA sequence: TGTGCCAGCAGCTTATCTCTGAGGGATGAGCAGTTCTTC. Translation gives CASSLSLRDEQFF.

The rearrangement uses TRBV18 and TRBJ1-1; 9 positions agree with TRBD1. Germline lookup yields CDR1 KGHSH and CDR2 LQKENI. The CDR3 totals 13 residues. With V trimmed by 5 bases and J by 3 bases, 1 base remained unmatched. CDR3 coding DNA: TGTGCCAGCTCAAGGGACAGGGACACTGAAGCTTTCTTT. It yields the protein CASSRDRDTEAFF.

This clone was seen more than once but under ten times. V usage is TRBV29-1 and J usage is TRBJ2-1; no definite D call. Germline assignment: CDR1 SQVTM and CDR2 ANQGSEA. This CDR3 is built from 13 residues. Trimming took off 8 bases at V and 2 bases at J, with 13 bases between the two ends. The CDR3 DNA reads TGCAGCACGGATCAAGACACCTACAATGAGCAGTTCTTC. This gives the protein CSTDQDTYNEQFF.

This clone appeared once. The genes are TRBV28 and TRBJ1-5; tentatively, D is TRBD1 (6 bases). Trimming left V 3 bases short and J 6 bases short, with 12 bases between. This CDR3 spans 14 amino acids. Germline assignment: CDR1 MDHEN and CDR2 SYDVKM. CDR3 sequence: CASSLHRAGQPQHF. The CDR3 DNA is TGTGCCAGCAGTTTGCACAGGGCCGGTCAGCCCCAGCATTTT.

The DNA of the CDR3 is TGTGCCATCAGACAGGGGTTAGGGAACACTGAAGCTTTCTTT. This translates into CAIRQGLGNTEAFF. V gene TRBV10-3 combines with J gene TRBJ1-1; 7 bases are a match to TRBD1. Germline V gene lookup returns CDR1 ENHRY and CDR2 SYGVKD. The junction had 5 bases not matched to a gene; V was cut back by 6 bases and J by 1 base. The CDR3 is 14 amino acids.

As DNA, the CDR3 is TGTGCCAGTACCCTCCAGGGGCCTAACTATGGCTACACCTTC. It codes for CASTLQGPNYGYTF. This chain joins TRBV19 and TRBJ1-2; possible D gene TRBD1, 6 bases. This CDR3 is 14 amino acids long. Germline values: CDR1 LNHDA, CDR2 SQIVND (reference sequence). Trimming pared 7 bases from V and 0 bases from J, leaving 12 bases between.

This chain links TRBV30 with TRBJ2-6, with TRBD2 as a possible D gene (6 bases). The CDR3 runs 15 residues. V lost 4 bases and J lost 4, with 14 bases in between. Germline lookup yields CDR1 GTSNPN and CDR2 SVGIG (reference sequence). CDR3 amino acids: CAWMAGSSGANVLTF. In nucleotides, the CDR3 is TGTGCCTGGATGGCGGGAAGCTCCGGGGCCAACGTCCTGACTTTC.

The gene calls are TRBV12-5 and TRBJ1-1; D uncertain. CDR1 and CDR2 (germline): LGHNT, FRNRAP. Trimming shortened V by 3 bases and J by 1 base, and 15 bases separated the two germline ends. The CDR3 is made up of 16 amino acids. CDR3 sequence reads: CASGFPSGGRNTEAFF. For the CDR3, the DNA is TGTGCTAGTGGTTTCCCAAGCGGCGGGCGGAACACTGAAGCTTTCTTT.

V and J are TRBV4-1 and TRBJ2-1, with 7 positions matching TRBD2. The CDR3 has 14 residues. The V gene's germline CDR1 is MGHRA and CDR2 YSYEKL. V trimming: 4 bases; J trimming: 4 bases; junction bases outside the gene matches: 4. The CDR3 DNA reads TGCGCCAGCAGCCGGGCTAGCGGTTACAATGAGCAGTTCTTC. Amino acids: CASSRASGYNEQFF.

The chain links TRBV4-1 to TRBJ2-5; 11 positions agree with TRBD2. Germline CDR1 and CDR2: MGHRA and YSYEKL. V lost 2 bases, J lost 7 bases, and 6 bases stayed unmatched. The CDR3 has 15 amino acids. CDR3 nucleotide sequence: TGCGCCAGCAGCCAACTAGCGGGGGGAATAGGGACCCAGTACTTC. Its translation is CASSQLAGGIGTQYF.

The J gene is TRBJ2-3, the V gene TRBV6-6; 12 nucleotides match TRBD2. The germline V gene encodes CDR1 MNHNY and CDR2 SVGAGI (reference sequence). The CDR3 has 15 residues. V lost 6 bases, J lost 3 bases, and 4 bases stayed unmatched. The CDR3 is CASRTGLAGTDTQYF. The CDR3 DNA reads as TGTGCCAGCAGGACCGGACTAGCGGGAACAGATACGCAGTATTTT.

The chain carries TRBV19 and TRBJ2-7, with TRBD1 as a possible D gene (6 bases). CDR1 LNHDA and CDR2 SQIVND come from the germline V gene (reference sequence). This CDR3 is 13 amino acids long. V lost 6 bases to trimming and J lost 3 bases, with 12 bases between them. CDR3 DNA: TGTGCCAGTAGCGTAGGGACACTCTACGAGCAGTACTTC. Protein: CASSVGTLYEQYF.

The chain combines TRBV18 with TRBJ2-7, with 9 positions matching TRBD2. From germline, CDR1 is KGHSH and CDR2 LQKENI. V lost 2 bases and J lost 5; bases outside the gene matches: 16. The CDR3 sequence is 18 residues long. CDR3 loop: CASSPSFHRRGGLDEQYF. The CDR3 bases are TGTGCCAGCTCACCATCATTTCATCGGCGGGGGGGCCTCGACGAGCAGTACTTC.